This T cell receptor beta chain was found in a study of beta chain features in type 1 diabetes (dated by TCRdb to 2017 to 2018). General notes on the study: Mean age, gender distribution, total cell number and subset yield did not differ between patients and healthy donors. Naive and central memory subsets were obtained from all 30 or so donors, but regulatory and stem cell-like memory subsets were isolated from only 8 patients and 8 healthy donors. The study compared the TCRB repertoires of sorted circulating CD4+ T cell subsets in recently diagnosed type 1 diabetes patients with those in matched healthy donors. Across all samples, 90 million to 130 million sorted cells were examined, and cell number per subset correlated strongly with RNA yield. Paper-wide results and their limitations: Only small numbers of individuals were included in the HLA sub-analyses, which left unresolved whether HLA type had any influence on TCRB rearrangement. Type 1 diabetes patients showed a moderate but significant shortening of TCRB CDR3 length in all four CD4+ subsets. Because cDNA was sequenced instead of genomic DNA, highly expressing activated cells could be over-represented, though the groups showed no difference in activation or CD3 levels. PCR might favor shorter templates, but patient and control samples were amplified and corrected together, so any skew would affect both groups equally. Naive, central memory and regulatory TCRB repertoires appeared more similar among patients than among healthy donors. At VDJ recombination sites, patients with type 1 diabetes made fewer insertions and deleted more nucleotides, a pattern implying thymic rearrangement abnormalities.

This clone was counted between two and nine times. The specificity of this receptor is unknown. No base-level quality is on record; no much larger clone is a single base apart. The germline V gene gives CDR1 as SGHTA and CDR2 as FQGNSA. At the junction V is shortened by 5 bases and J by 5 bases; bases outside the gene matches: 9. The CDR3 runs 15 amino acids, cysteine and phenylalanine included. Only the CDR3 region is kept as DNA, spanning 45 bases read in frame from base 1. All of the isolated RNA was reverse transcribed with the High Capacity cDNA Reverse Transcription Kit, so expressed TCRB transcripts were sequenced. Deep immunoSEQ sequencing was applied to naive, central memory and regulatory T cell samples, giving an average of about 3.7 million total reads per sample. Sorted cells were lysed in RLT buffer and RNA was extracted with DNase-treated RNeasy Micro or Mini kits, depending on cell number. To prevent cross-contamination, each cell subset was processed individually, whereas patient and healthy donor samples were processed jointly. TCRB sequences were amplified from cDNA with the immunoSEQ multiplex PCR, producing 87-bp fragments spanning the CDR3 region. Sequencing of the amplicons was done on the Illumina HiSeq platform. Per the authors' processing: PCR bias was corrected computationally using synthetic template baselines, and reads within Hamming distance 2 were collapsed, with unmergeable singletons discarded. Reads were aligned against IMGT so that V, D and J genes, CDR3 length and insertions or deletions at six rearrangement sites could be assigned. Within each subset, clonotype counts were normalized to sorted cell number, and only after that were true diversity and Gini coefficients computed with the tcR R package. Repertoire sharing was quantified using the overlap coefficient calculated on TCRB nucleotide sequences. As a proxy for the pre-selection repertoire, out-of-frame TCRB sequences from naive cells were analyzed. Entries here come from immuneACCESS through TCRdb and include only in-frame sequences with V and J called. Some clones fail to appear in such tables; in the studies checked, an unresolved V gene covers under half of the shortfall, and the cause of the remainder is unknown. Clone size and V and J calls were adopted from that table, with D and trimming inferred from the DNA. Recorded for this sample are 500,000 to 850,000 clones; around an eighth of them occurred a single time. The ten largest clonotypes hold approximately 0.043% of the sample.

Each donor gave one peripheral blood draw, averaging around 0.11 L, which was collected into heparinised tubes. A BD FACSAria II and a panel including CD45RO, CCR7, CD25, CD127, CD95 and CD27 were used to sort naive, central memory, regulatory and stem cell-like memory CD4+ T cells. All sorted populations exceeded 95% purity. PBMCs were isolated right away by Lymphoprep density gradient centrifugation and were stained directly, without culture. So that batch effects would be minimized, each experiment stained and sorted samples in pairs, pairing one healthy donor with one patient. The sequence links TRBV7-2 to TRBJ1-2; 9 bases in the junction line up with TRBD1. The sequence was obtained from a man younger than 35 with type 1 diabetes. Sequenced: naive CD4+ T cells from blood. The meaning of the sample's cell subset or site label: true naive CD4+ T cells. The nucleotide sequence is TGTGCCAGCAGCAACCGGGGACAGGGCAAATATGGCTACACCTTC. Translated, this gives CASSNRGQGKYGYTF.